The clone carrying this TCR beta chain came up a few times. Expressed TCRB transcripts were sequenced, since all the RNA that had been isolated was reverse transcribed. Sequenced by immunoSEQ multiplex PCR; TCRdb stores in-frame clones only, minus some. The sample has 300,000 to 350,000 clones, less than 15% seen once. The record originates from a study of beta chain features in type 1 diabetes. V lost 4 bases and J lost 7; bases outside the gene matches: 7. CDR3 length equals 16 residues. Germline loops: CDR1 MNHNS, CDR2 SASEGT. Specimen: central memory CD4+ T cells from blood. The receptor's source is a man aged 30 to 39 in good health. The rearrangement links TRBV6-1 to TRBJ2-1, with TRBD2 matching over 13 bases. CDR3 sequence (DNA): TGTGCCAGCAGTGGTTGGACTAGCGGGAGTGGTAATGAGCAGTTCTTC. It is translated as CASSGWTSGSGNEQFF.